Listed below are T cell receptor beta chains from one sample, sequenced in a study of shared clonotypes between healthy human individuals. The data were produced by immunoSEQ multiplex PCR, yet TCRdb's version contains in-frame clones alone and is incomplete. Of about 2,200,000 clones listed, under 95% are singletons. Sequenced input: naive CD8+ T cells from PBMCs. These receptors originate from a man between 18 and 35 years old in good health. Some clones in this sample may be carry-over from other donors' samples. Each CDR3 is given with its conserved first and last residue. The D gene is left open where the match is weak. The listing skips clone size in some rows; elsewhere it reads once, few, many or a size class.

cdr3_aa,cdr3_nt,d_call,clone_size,j_call,v_call
CASSLSFAYEQYF,TGTGCCAGCAGCCTGTCCTTTGCCTACGAGCAGTACTTC,-,-,TRBJ2-7,TRBV28
CASREKGAPNTEAFF,TGTGCCAGCCGCGAAAAGGGCGCCCCGAACACTGAAGCTTTCTTT,-,-,TRBJ1-1,TRBV27
CASSSVERTYTDTQYF,TGTGCCAGCAGCTCGGTGGAGCGAACCTACACAGATACGCAGTATTTT,-,-,TRBJ2-3,TRBV7-9
CASSEQGRPIYGYTF,TGTGCCAGCAGCGAACAGGGGCGCCCGATTTATGGCTACACCTTC,TRBD1,-,TRBJ1-2,TRBV9
CASSLTSLAGDTQYF,TGTGCCAGCAGCTTAACCTCCCTAGCGGGAGATACGCAGTATTTT,TRBD2,once,TRBJ2-3,TRBV7-3
CASSYAVQETQYF,TGTGCCAGCAGTTATGCGGTACAAGAGACCCAGTACTTC,-,-,TRBJ2-5,TRBV6-5
CASSHGADNEQFF,TGTGCCAGCAGTCACGGGGCCGACAATGAGCAGTTCTTC,-,-,TRBJ2-1,TRBV6-5
CASSPGLATGELFF,TGTGCCAGCAGCCCCGGACTAGCTACCGGGGAGCTGTTTTTT,TRBD2,-,TRBJ2-2,TRBV13
CASSSIIAGGIYEQYF,TGTGCCAGCAGTTCGATTATAGCGGGAGGGATCTACGAGCAGTACTTC,TRBD2,-,TRBJ2-7,TRBV27
CASNLENRGGYTF,TGTGCCAGCAATCTGGAGAACAGAGGGGGCTACACCTTC,-,-,TRBJ1-2,TRBV2
CASSLAGGEAFF,TGTGCCAGCAGCTTAGCTGGCGGAGAAGCTTTCTTT,-,-,TRBJ1-1,TRBV7-9
CASSPDVAYNEQFF,TGTGCCAGCAGTCCTGACGTAGCGTACAATGAGCAGTTCTTC,-,-,TRBJ2-1,TRBV6-5
CASSVGLQGNTEAFF,TGCGCCAGCAGTGTCGGTCTTCAGGGGAACACTGAAGCTTTCTTT,-,-,TRBJ1-1,TRBV10-1
CASSLESSYEQYF,TGTGCCAGCAGCTTGGAGTCCTCCTACGAGCAGTACTTC,-,-,TRBJ2-7,TRBV5-4
CASSLAPGTSGLQETQYF,TGTGCCAGCAGCTTAGCCCCCGGGACTAGCGGACTCCAAGAGACCCAGTACTTC,TRBD2,-,TRBJ2-5,TRBV7-2
CASSSKRTSRAQETQYF,TGTGCCAGCAGCTCAAAGAGGACTAGCCGGGCGCAAGAGACCCAGTACTTC,TRBD2,-,TRBJ2-5,TRBV7-2
CASSDYRGVRETQYF,TGTGCCAGCAGTGACTACAGGGGAGTACGCGAGACCCAGTACTTC,TRBD1,-,TRBJ2-5,TRBV6-1
CASSLGQVNEQFF,TGTGCCAGCAGTTTAGGTCAAGTCAATGAGCAGTTCTTC,-,-,TRBJ2-1,TRBV28
CASSPLEGHDYGYTF,TGTGCCAGCAGCCCCCTGGAGGGGCACGACTATGGCTACACCTTC,-,-,TRBJ1-2,TRBV4-2
CASSPPGQGNNEQFF,TGTGCCAGCAGCCCACCAGGGCAGGGGAACAATGAGCAGTTCTTC,-,-,TRBJ2-1,TRBV5-4
CASSLGMGYSNQPQHF,TGTGCCAGCAGTTTAGGGATGGGTTATAGCAATCAGCCCCAGCATTTT,-,-,TRBJ1-5,TRBV28
CASSGAVGRDTEAFF,TGTGCCAGCAGCGGTGCCGTCGGACGAGACACTGAAGCTTTCTTT,-,-,TRBJ1-1,TRBV7-9
CASSQGGFYGYTF,TGCGCCAGCAGCCAAGGGGGGTTCTATGGCTACACCTTC,-,-,TRBJ1-2,TRBV4-1
CASSVGLASGAYEQYF,TGTGCCAGCAGCGTAGGACTTGCTAGCGGGGCCTACGAGCAGTACTTC,TRBD2,-,TRBJ2-7,TRBV9
CASSVGRTLGYTF,TGTGCCAGCAGCGTAGGTAGGACACTTGGCTACACCTTC,-,-,TRBJ1-2,TRBV9
CASSVGQGVRQPQHF,TGTGCCAGCAGCGTAGGACAGGGTGTCCGACAGCCCCAGCATTTT,TRBD1,-,TRBJ1-5,TRBV9
CASSTTGGSSYEQYF,TGTGCCAGCAGTACTACAGGGGGGAGCTCCTACGAGCAGTACTTC,TRBD1,-,TRBJ2-7,TRBV27
CASSALGGEQYF,TGTGCCAGCAGTGCCCTAGGGGGCGAGCAGTACTTC,-,-,TRBJ2-7,TRBV6-1
CASSSTGLGPYGYTF,TGTGCCAGCAGCTCGACAGGTCTCGGCCCTTATGGCTACACCTTC,-,-,TRBJ1-2,TRBV7-8
CASGTGGPNTGELFF,TGTGCCAGCGGAACGGGGGGGCCCAACACCGGGGAGCTGTTTTTT,TRBD2,-,TRBJ2-2,TRBV5-5
CASSEGTGAYEQYF,TGTGCCAGCAGCGAGGGGACAGGGGCCTACGAGCAGTACTTC,TRBD1,few,TRBJ2-7,TRBV9
CASSLAKGISYTGELFF,TGTGCCAGCAGCTTGGCCAAGGGCATATCGTACACCGGGGAGCTGTTTTTT,-,-,TRBJ2-2,TRBV5-4
CASSFGTGGYNEQFF,TGTGCCAGCAGCTTCGGGACAGGGGGCTACAATGAGCAGTTCTTC,TRBD1,-,TRBJ2-1,TRBV7-9
CASSPWVAGELFF,TGTGCCAGCAGCCCCTGGGTAGCCGGGGAGCTGTTTTTT,-,-,TRBJ2-2,TRBV11-2
CASSTGLAGPYEQYF,TGTGCCAGCAGCACCGGACTAGCGGGCCCCTACGAGCAGTACTTC,TRBD2,-,TRBJ2-7,TRBV13
CASSLSPPGTPIF,TGTGCCAGCAGCTTATCCCCCCCCGGGACACCTATTTTT,-,-,TRBJ1-3,TRBV7-8
CASSGLLAPLSEAFF,TGTGCCAGCAGCGGGCTGCTCGCGCCACTTTCTGAAGCTTTCTTT,-,-,TRBJ1-1,TRBV11-1
CAISGPRDTQYF,TGTGCCATCAGTGGACCCCGGGATACGCAGTATTTT,-,once,TRBJ2-3,TRBV10-3
CASSLGRVIGVTGELFF,TGTGCCAGCAGTTTAGGAAGGGTTATTGGGGTCACCGGGGAGCTGTTTTTT,-,-,TRBJ2-2,TRBV27
CATSRDRGSYEQYF,TGTGCCACCAGCAGAGATCGGGGTAGCTACGAGCAGTACTTC,-,-,TRBJ2-7,TRBV15
CASSIANRGDFHF,TGTGCCAGCAGCATAGCCAACAGGGGAGACTTCCACTTT,TRBD1,-,TRBJ1-6,TRBV7-9
CSAGGGSSYEQYF,TGCAGCGCAGGGGGTGGGAGCTCCTACGAGCAGTACTTC,TRBD1,-,TRBJ2-7,TRBV29-1
CASSFNTGELFF,TGTGCCAGCAGCTTCAACACCGGGGAGCTGTTTTTT,-,-,TRBJ2-2,TRBV11-1
CASSIFYSGGNQPQHF,TGTGCCAGCAGTATCTTCTACTCAGGGGGCAATCAGCCCCAGCATTTT,-,few,TRBJ1-5,TRBV19
CASSLALRQGPHANEQFF,TGTGCCAGCAGTTTAGCTCTTCGACAGGGTCCCCACGCCAATGAGCAGTTCTTC,TRBD1,-,TRBJ2-1,TRBV27
CASSASGGLYEQYF,TGCGCCAGCAGCGCCTCGGGGGGCCTTTACGAGCAGTACTTC,-,-,TRBJ2-7,TRBV5-1
CASSNGLALMNEQYF,TGTGCCAGCAGCAACGGACTAGCGTTGATGAACGAGCAGTACTTC,TRBD2,-,TRBJ2-7,TRBV5-5
CASSTQGYEQYF,TGTGCCAGCAGTACGCAGGGGTACGAGCAGTACTTC,-,-,TRBJ2-7,TRBV27
CASSTGTSGTDTQYF,TGTGCCAGCTCGACCGGGACTAGCGGCACAGATACGCAGTATTTT,TRBD2,-,TRBJ2-3,TRBV27
CASSPDLEGANTEAFF,TGTGCCAGCAGCCCCGATCTTGAGGGGGCGAACACTGAAGCTTTCTTT,TRBD1,-,TRBJ1-1,TRBV7-2
CSVRGGTGPLEQYF,TGCAGCGTTAGGGGGGGGACAGGGCCCCTCGAGCAGTACTTC,TRBD1,-,TRBJ2-7,TRBV29-1
CASSLGRTYEQYF,TGTGCCAGCAGTTTAGGTAGGACCTACGAGCAGTACTTC,-,-,TRBJ2-7,TRBV27
CASSLGTTYGYTF,TGTGCCAGCAGCCTTGGGACTACCTATGGCTACACCTTC,-,-,TRBJ1-2,TRBV27
CASSRDSSSYEQYF,TGTGCCAGCAGTCGGGACAGCTCGTCCTACGAGCAGTACTTC,TRBD1,-,TRBJ2-7,TRBV7-2
CAISESWTGWDQPQHF,TGTGCCATCAGTGAGTCCTGGACAGGGTGGGACCAGCCCCAGCATTTT,TRBD1,-,TRBJ1-5,TRBV10-3
CATMGTKGPGELFF,TGTGCCACCATGGGGACTAAGGGTCCCGGGGAGCTGTTTTTT,TRBD2,once,TRBJ2-2,TRBV27
CASSFQQSTDTQYF,TGTGCCAGCAGCTTTCAGCAGAGCACAGATACGCAGTATTTT,-,-,TRBJ2-3,TRBV7-9
CASSFEGVSGNTIYF,TGCGCCAGCAGCTTTGAGGGGGTCTCTGGAAACACCATATATTTT,-,-,TRBJ1-3,TRBV5-1
CASSPRGRQETQYF,TGTGCCAGCAGCCCCCGGGGACGGCAAGAGACCCAGTACTTC,-,-,TRBJ2-5,TRBV7-9
CASSQDWARVYGYTF,TGTGCCAGCAGCCAAGACTGGGCCAGGGTCTATGGCTACACCTTC,-,-,TRBJ1-2,TRBV4-2